This T cell receptor beta chain was observed in a study of T cells after yellow fever vaccination. General study points: The booster response re-showed most primary clones: 95% to 96% CD4, more than 70% CD8.

This clonotype appeared a few times. What it recognizes is unknown. V lost 8 bases to trimming and J lost 3 bases, with 14 bases between them. Per the germline V gene, CDR1 is SEHNR and CDR2 is FQNEAQ (reference sequence). This CDR3 has 13 residues. TCR cDNA, made by 5'RACE template switching, carried an added universal primer site and UMIs. TCRdb used MiXCR to reprocess the 5' RACE reads, holding one entry per CDR3 protein. The sample lists 400,000 to 450,000 distinct CDR3 sequences; roughly a sixth were seen once. The sequence came from a man between 18 and 35 years old who received the YFV17D yellow fever vaccine. This chain uses TRBV7-9 with TRBJ2-7, with a weak D call TRBD1 (6 bases). Material: PBMCs, obtained before the yellow fever booster vaccination. The CDR3 nucleotides are TGTGCCAGCGGGACAAACAGGGACTACGAGCAGTACGTC. Translation gives CASGTNRDYEQYV.